This TCR beta chain was recorded in a study of radiation and T cells in renal cell carcinoma. The CDR3 is 12 amino acids. The ends were cut back, 3 bases at V and 10 bases at J, with 10 bases in the middle. The germline V gene encodes CDR1 MNHNY and CDR2 SVGAGI (reference sequence). Profiled with immunoSEQ multiplex PCR; TCRdb holds only in-frame clones, not every one. Among 160,000 or so clones, around 90% were seen once, and the ten largest hold 10% to 15%. Time point described: blood 2 weeks post-SBRT. Treatment of the sample: 15 Gy SBRT to primary tumor, nephrectomy 4 weeks later. The sample in question was blood, obtained from a patient whose treatment included radiotherapy and nephrectomy. This TCR came from a woman aged 50 to 60 with renal cell carcinoma. The rearrangement uses TRBV6-6 and TRBJ2-1; D perhaps matches TRBD2 (5 bases). Here the CDR3 DNA reads TGTGCCAGCAGTTATGCTGGGGAGGAGCAGTTCTTC. Amino acids: CASSYAGEEQFF.